The rows below give T cell receptor beta chains drawn from one sample of a study of T cell responses to AZD1222 COVID-19 vaccine. Only in-frame clones appear in the TCRdb table, and some are missing; sequencing was by immunoSEQ multiplex PCR. The table has 180,000 or so clones, 94% seen once. The material was peripheral blood, obtained on day 0 of AZD1222 vaccination. These receptors were taken from an adult in good health. Both conserved end residues are part of each CDR3. The D gene is left open where the match is weak. Clone size appears in some rows only: once, few, many, or a class for an expanded clone.

>TRBD1|TRBJ1-4|once|TRBV5-4
TGTGCCAGCAGCATAGACAGGGGTAATAATGAAAAACTGTTTTTT
CASSIDRGNNEKLFF
>TRBD1|TRBJ1-5|NA|TRBV18
TGTGCCAGCTCAGGACAGGATGGCAATCAGCCCCAGCATTTT
CASSGQDGNQPQHF
>NA|TRBJ2-7|NA|TRBV10-2
TGCGCCAGCAGTGTTACCTACGAGCAGTACTTC
CASSVTYEQYF
>NA|TRBJ1-2|NA|TRBV28
TGTGCCAGCAGTTTGGGTTCATATGGCTACACCTTC
CASSLGSYGYTF
>TRBD2|TRBJ2-3|NA|TRBV13
TGTGCCAGCAGCCGGGACTACACAGATACGCAGTATTTT
CASSRDYTDTQYF
>NA|TRBJ1-3|NA|TRBV28
TGTGCCAGCCGGGTCGAGGGTTCGGGAGACACCATATATTTT
CASRVEGSGDTIYF
>TRBD1|TRBJ1-2|NA|TRBV19
TGTGCCAGTACCCTACCCGGACAGGGGAACTATGGCTACACCTTC
CASTLPGQGNYGYTF
>NA|TRBJ1-5|NA|TRBV11-2
TGTGCCAGCAGCTTAGGGTCCTTCAATCAGCCCCAGCATTTT
CASSLGSFNQPQHF
>NA|TRBJ2-1|NA|TRBV7-9
TGTGCCAGCAGCTCCGCCGCAGCCTACAATGAGCAGTTCTTC
CASSSAAAYNEQFF
>NA|TRBJ2-1|NA|TRBV11-2
TGTGCCAGCAGCGTGACTGGTAATGAGCAGTTCTTC
CASSVTGNEQFF
>TRBD1|TRBJ2-2|NA|TRBV7-6
TGTGCCAGCAGCTTAAGTGGGACAGGGTTAGGCCGGGGCACCGGGGAGCTGTTTTTT
CASSLSGTGLGRGTGELFF
>NA|TRBJ2-7|NA|TRBV30
TGTGCCTGGAGTCCCCTTCTCACCGGGGTCGCGAACGAGCAGTACTTC
CAWSPLLTGVANEQYF
>NA|TRBJ1-1|NA|TRBV2
TGTGCCAGCAGTGAAGCTAGACAGGCGTTGGCTGAAGCTTTCTTT
CASSEARQALAEAFF
>NA|TRBJ2-1|NA|TRBV7-9
TGTGCCAGCAGCTGGAGCTCCTACAATGAGCAGTTCTTC
CASSWSSYNEQFF
>TRBD1|TRBJ2-5|NA|TRBV28
TGTGCCAGCAGCCCTGGACAGGTTTTACAAAAAACTGTTAGATTCGGAGAGACCCAGTACTTC
CASSPGQVLQKTVRFGETQYF
>TRBD1|TRBJ1-2|NA|TRBV4-1
TGCGCCAGCAGCCATCCCCCGACAGGGGACTATGGCTACACCTTC
CASSHPPTGDYGYTF